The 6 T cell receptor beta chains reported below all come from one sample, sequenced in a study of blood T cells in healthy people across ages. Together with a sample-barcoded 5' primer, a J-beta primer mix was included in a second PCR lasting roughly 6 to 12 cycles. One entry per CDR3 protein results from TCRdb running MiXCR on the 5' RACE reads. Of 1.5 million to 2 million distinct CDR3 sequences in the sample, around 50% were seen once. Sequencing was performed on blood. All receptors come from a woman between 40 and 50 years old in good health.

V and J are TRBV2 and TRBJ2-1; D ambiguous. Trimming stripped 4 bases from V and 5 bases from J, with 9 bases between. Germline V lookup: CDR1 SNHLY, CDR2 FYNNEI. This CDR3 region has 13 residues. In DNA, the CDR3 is TGTGCCAGCAGTGGGTTAGGCAACAATGAGCAGTTCTTC. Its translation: CASSGLGNNEQFF.

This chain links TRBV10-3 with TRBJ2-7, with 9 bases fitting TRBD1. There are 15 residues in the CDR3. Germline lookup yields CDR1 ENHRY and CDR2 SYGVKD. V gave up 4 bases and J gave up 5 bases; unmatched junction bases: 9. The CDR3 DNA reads TGTGCCATCAGTGGCCAGGACAGGGGTCTCCACGAGCAGTACTTC. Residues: CAISGQDRGLHEQYF.

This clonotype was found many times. The CDR3, as DNA: TGCAGCGTTGAAACATCCGGCCGCGACAGGGGTGACGAGCAGTACTTC. Translating it yields CSVETSGRDRGDEQYF. This chain uses TRBV29-1 with TRBJ2-7, with 8 bases that match TRBD1. The V and J ends lost 2 bases and 5 bases, in that order; junction bases with no gene match: 14. CDR1 and CDR2 (germline): SQVTM, ANQGSEA. The CDR3 length is 16 residues.

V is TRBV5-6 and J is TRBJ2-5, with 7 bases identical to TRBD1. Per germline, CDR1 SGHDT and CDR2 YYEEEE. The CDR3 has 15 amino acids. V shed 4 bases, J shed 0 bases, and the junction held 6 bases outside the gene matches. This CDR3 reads CASSPLGQHQETQYF. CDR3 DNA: TGTGCCAGCAGCCCATTGGGACAGCACCAAGAGACCCAGTACTTC. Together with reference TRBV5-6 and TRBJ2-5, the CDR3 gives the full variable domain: DAGVTQSPTHLIKTRGQQVTLRCSPKSGHDTVSWYQQALGQGPQFIFQYYEEEERQRGNFPDRFSGHQFPNYSSELNVNALLLGDSALYLCASSPLGQHQETQYFGPGTRLLVL.

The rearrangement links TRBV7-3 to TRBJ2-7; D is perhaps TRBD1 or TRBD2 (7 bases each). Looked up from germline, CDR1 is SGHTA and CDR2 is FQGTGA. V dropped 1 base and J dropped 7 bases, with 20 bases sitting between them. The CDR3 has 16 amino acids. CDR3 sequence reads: CASSLMSGTANNEQYF. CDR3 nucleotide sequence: TGTGCCAGCAGCTTAATGAGCGGGACAGCCAACAATGAGCAGTACTTC.

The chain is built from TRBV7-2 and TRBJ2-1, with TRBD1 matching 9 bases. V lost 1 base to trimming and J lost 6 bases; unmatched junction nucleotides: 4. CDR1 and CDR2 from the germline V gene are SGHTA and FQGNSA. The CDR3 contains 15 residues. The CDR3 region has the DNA TGTGCCAGCAGCTTAGTGTGGGGACAGGGCAATGAGCAGTTCTTC. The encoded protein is CASSLVWGQGNEQFF. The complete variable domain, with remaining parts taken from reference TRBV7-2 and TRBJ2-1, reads GAGVSQSPSNKVTEKGKDVELRCDPISGHTALYWYRQSLGQGLEFLIYFQGNSAPDKSGLPSDRFSAERTGGSVSTLTIQRTQQEDSAVYLCASSLVWGQGNEQFFGPGTRLTVL.